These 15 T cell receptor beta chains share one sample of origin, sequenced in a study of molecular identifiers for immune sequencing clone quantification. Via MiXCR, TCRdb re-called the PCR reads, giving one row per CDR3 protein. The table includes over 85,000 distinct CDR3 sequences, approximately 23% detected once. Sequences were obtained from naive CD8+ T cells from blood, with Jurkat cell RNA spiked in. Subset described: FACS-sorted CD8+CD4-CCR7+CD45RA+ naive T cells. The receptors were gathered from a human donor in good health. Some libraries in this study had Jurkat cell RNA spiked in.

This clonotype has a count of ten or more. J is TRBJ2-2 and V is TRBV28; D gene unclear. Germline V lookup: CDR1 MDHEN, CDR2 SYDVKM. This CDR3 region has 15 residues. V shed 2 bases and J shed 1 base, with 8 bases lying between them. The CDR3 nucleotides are TGTGCCAGCAGTTTACCGGAAATGAACACCGGGGAGCTGTTTTTT. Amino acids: CASSLPEMNTGELFF.

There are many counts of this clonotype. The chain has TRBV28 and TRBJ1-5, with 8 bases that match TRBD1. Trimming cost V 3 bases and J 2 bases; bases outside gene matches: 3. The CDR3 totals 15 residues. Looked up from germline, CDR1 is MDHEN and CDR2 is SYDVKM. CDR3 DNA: TGTGCCAGCAGTTTGGACAGGGTGGGCAATCAGCCCCAGCATTTT. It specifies CASSLDRVGNQPQHF.

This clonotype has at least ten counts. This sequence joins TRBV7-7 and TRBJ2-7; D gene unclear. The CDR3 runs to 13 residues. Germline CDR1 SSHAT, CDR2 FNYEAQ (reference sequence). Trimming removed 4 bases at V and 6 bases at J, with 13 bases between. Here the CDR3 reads CASSSGLLSEQYF. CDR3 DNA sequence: TGTGCCAGCAGCTCGGGCCTCCTGTCCGAGCAGTACTTC.

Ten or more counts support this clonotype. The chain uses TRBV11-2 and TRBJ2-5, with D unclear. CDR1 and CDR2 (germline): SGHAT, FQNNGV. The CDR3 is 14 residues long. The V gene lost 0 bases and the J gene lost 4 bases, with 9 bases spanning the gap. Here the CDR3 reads CASSLELPAETQYF. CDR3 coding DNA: TGTGCCAGCAGCTTAGAACTTCCGGCAGAGACCCAGTACTTC.

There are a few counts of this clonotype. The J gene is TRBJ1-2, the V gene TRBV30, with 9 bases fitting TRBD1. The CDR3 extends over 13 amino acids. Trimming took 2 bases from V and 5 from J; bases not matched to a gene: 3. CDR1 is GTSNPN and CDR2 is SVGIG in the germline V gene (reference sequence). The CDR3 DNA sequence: TGTGCCTGGAGTACGGACAGGGGTTATGGCTACACCTTC. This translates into CAWSTDRGYGYTF.

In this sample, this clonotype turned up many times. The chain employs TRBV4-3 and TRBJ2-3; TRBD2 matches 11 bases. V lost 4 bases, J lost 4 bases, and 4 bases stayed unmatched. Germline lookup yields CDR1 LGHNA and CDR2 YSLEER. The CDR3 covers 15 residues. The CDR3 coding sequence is TGCGCCAGCAGCCCGACTAGCGGGATGTCAGATACGCAGTATTTT. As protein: CASSPTSGMSDTQYF.

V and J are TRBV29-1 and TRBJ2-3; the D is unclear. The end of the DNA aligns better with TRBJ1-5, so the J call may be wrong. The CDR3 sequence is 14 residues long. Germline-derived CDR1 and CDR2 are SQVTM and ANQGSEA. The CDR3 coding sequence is TGCAGCGCTCGAGCGGGAGAGGGTACAGATACGCAGCATTTT. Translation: CSARAGEGTDTQHF.

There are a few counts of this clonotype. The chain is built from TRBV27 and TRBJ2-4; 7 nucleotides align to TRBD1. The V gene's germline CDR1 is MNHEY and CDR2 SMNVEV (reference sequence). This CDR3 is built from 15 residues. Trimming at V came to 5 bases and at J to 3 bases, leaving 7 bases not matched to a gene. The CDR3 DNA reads TGTGCCAGCAGTGCAGGGACAGCTGGCAAAAACATTCAGTACTTC. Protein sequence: CASSAGTAGKNIQYF.

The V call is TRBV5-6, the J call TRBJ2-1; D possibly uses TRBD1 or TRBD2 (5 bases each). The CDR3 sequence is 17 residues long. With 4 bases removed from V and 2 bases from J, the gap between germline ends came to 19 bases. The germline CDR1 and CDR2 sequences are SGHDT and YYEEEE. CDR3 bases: TGTGCCAGCAGCCCGGGGCCGAGGGTTGGTGCCTACAATGAGCAGTTCTTC. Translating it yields CASSPGPRVGAYNEQFF.

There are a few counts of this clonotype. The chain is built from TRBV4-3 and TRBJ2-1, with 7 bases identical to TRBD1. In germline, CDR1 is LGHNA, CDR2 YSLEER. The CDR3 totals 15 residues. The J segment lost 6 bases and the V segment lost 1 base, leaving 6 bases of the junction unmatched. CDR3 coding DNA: TGCGCCAGCAGCCAAGTCACGCAGGGGGTCAATGAGCAGTTCTTC. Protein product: CASSQVTQGVNEQFF.

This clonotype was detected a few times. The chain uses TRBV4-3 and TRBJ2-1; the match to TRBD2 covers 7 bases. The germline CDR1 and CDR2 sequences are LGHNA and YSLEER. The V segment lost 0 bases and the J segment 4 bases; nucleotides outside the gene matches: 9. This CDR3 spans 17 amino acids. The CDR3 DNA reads TGCGCCAGCAGCCAAGATCACTCCGGGGGGTCATACAATGAGCAGTTCTTC. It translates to CASSQDHSGGSYNEQFF.

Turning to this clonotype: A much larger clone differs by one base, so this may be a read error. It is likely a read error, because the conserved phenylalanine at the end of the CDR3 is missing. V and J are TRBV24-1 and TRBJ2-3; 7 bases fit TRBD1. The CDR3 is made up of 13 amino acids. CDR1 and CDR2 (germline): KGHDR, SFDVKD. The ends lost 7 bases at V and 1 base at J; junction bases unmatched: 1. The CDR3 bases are TGTGCCACCAGGGGGACAGGCACAGATACGCAGTATCTT. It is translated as CATRGTGTDTQYL.

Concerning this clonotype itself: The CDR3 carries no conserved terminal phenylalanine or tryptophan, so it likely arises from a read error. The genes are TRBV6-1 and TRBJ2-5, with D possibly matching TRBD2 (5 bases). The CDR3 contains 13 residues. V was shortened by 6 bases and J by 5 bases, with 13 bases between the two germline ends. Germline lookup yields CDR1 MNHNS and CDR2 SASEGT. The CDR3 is CASREVNAETQYS. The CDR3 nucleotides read TGTGCCAGCAGGGAGGTCAACGCGGAGACCCAGTACTCC.

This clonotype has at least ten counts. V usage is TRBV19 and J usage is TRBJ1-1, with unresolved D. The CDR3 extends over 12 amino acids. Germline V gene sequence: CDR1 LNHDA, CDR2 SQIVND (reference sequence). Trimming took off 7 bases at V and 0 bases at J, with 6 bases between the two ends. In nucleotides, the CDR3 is TGTGCCAGTAACCGAATGAACACTGAAGCTTTCTTT. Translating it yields CASNRMNTEAFF.

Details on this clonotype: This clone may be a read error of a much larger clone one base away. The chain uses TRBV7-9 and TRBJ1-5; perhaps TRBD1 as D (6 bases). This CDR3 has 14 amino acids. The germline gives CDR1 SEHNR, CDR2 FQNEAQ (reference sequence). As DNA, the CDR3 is TGTGCCAGCAGCTTGGGGGGGGCTGGTCAGCCCCAGCAGTTT. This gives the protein CASSLGGAGQPQQF.